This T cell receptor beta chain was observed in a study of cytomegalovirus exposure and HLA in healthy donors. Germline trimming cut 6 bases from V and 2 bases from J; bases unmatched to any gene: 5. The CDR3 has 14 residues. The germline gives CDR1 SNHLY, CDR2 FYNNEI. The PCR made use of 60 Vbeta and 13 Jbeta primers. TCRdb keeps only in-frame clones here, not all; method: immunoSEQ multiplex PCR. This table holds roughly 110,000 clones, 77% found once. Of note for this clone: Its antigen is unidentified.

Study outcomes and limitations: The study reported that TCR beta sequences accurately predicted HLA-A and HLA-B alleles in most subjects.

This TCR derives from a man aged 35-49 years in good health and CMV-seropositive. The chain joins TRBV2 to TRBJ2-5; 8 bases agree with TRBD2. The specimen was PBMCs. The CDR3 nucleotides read TGTGCCAGCAGCACCTTAGCGGGACAAGAGACCCAGTACTTC. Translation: CASSTLAGQETQYF.